The 21 T cell receptor beta chains below come from one sample, sequenced in a study of patients and donors after allogeneic stem cell transplantation. In TCRdb, the RT-PCR reads were re-called with MiXCR into one record per CDR3 protein. The repertoire consists of around 150,000 distinct CDR3 sequences, with 30% occurring once and the leading ten covering around 3.3%. The material sequenced was blood, either unsorted or a sorted T cell fraction (not recorded which). The receptors shown here come from a human donor who was either an allogeneic HSCT recipient or a stem cell or donor lymphocyte infusion donor (not recorded which). It is not recorded whose cells these are; they may come from a transplant donor.

The chain joins TRBV6-2 or TRBV6-3 to TRBJ2-1; 13 nucleotides align to TRBD2. Per the germline V gene, CDR1 is MNHEY and CDR2 is SVGEGT. The CDR3 spans 16 residues. With V trimmed by 2 bases and J by 8 bases, 6 bases remained unmatched. DNA for the CDR3: TGTGCCAGCAGTTACGGAGGACTAGCGGGAGTGGATGAGCAGTTCTTC. Protein: CASSYGGLAGVDEQFF.

The V gene is TRBV6-2 or TRBV6-3, the J gene TRBJ2-5, with no clear D. Germline assignment: CDR1 MNHEY and CDR2 SVGEGT. The CDR3 runs 11 residues. V lost 6 bases, J lost 5 bases, and 7 bases lay in between. CDR3 bases: TGTGCCAGCAGCCATGGGGAGACCCAGTACTTC. The encoded protein is CASSHGETQYF.

The chain links TRBV7-2 to TRBJ2-7; TRBD1 is a possible D gene (5 bases). Trimming took off 5 bases at V and 1 base at J, with 9 bases between the two ends. Per the germline V gene, CDR1 is SGHTA and CDR2 is FQGNSA. The CDR3 is 13 residues long. The chain's CDR3 is CASSIRQSYEQYF. DNA of the CDR3: TGTGCCAGCAGCATCCGACAGTCCTACGAGCAGTACTTC.

The chain joins TRBV20-1 to TRBJ1-5, with a weak D call TRBD1 (5 bases). The germline CDR1 and CDR2 sequences are DFQATT and SNEGSKA (reference sequence). Trimming cost V 5 bases and J 3 bases, with 11 bases left between them. CDR3 length: 13 amino acids. CDR3 nucleotide sequence: TGCAGTGCTTCCGGGACGGACAATCAGCCCCAGCATTTT. Its translation: CSASGTDNQPQHF.

The chain joins TRBV24-1 to TRBJ2-7, with 10 bases aligning to TRBD1. The CDR3 is made up of 15 amino acids. CDR1 KGHDR and CDR2 SFDVKD come from the germline V gene. Trimming took 3 bases from V and 3 from J; bases not matched to a gene: 4. CDR3 region: CATSDRDRGVYEQYF. The DNA of the CDR3 is TGTGCCACCAGTGATCGGGACAGGGGAGTCTACGAGCAGTACTTC.

This chain connects TRBV3-1 to TRBJ2-2; D might be TRBD1 (6 bases). This CDR3 region has 13 residues. The V end lost 1 base, the J end lost 6 bases, and 6 bases lay between the germline ends. Per the germline V gene, CDR1 is LGHDT and CDR2 is YNNKEL (reference sequence). CDR3: CASSQAGAGELFF. CDR3 nucleotides: TGTGCCAGCAGCCAAGCAGGGGCCGGGGAGCTGTTTTTT.

This sequence joins TRBV10-3 and TRBJ2-7, with 7 positions matching TRBD1. The germline gives CDR1 ENHRY, CDR2 SYGVKD. J gave up 2 bases and V 11 bases, and 6 bases lay outside the gene matches. CDR3 length: 12 residues. For the CDR3, the DNA is TGTGCCTCCCGGGACAGCACCTACGAGCAGTACTTC. Its translation: CASRDSTYEQYF.

The chain carries TRBV15 and TRBJ1-2, with D uncertain. CDR1 and CDR2 (germline): LNHNV, YYDKDF (reference sequence). Trimming stripped 0 bases from V and 5 bases from J, with 7 bases between. The CDR3 length is 13 residues. The CDR3 coding sequence is TGTGCCACCAGCAGAGATTCGGGTTATGGCTACACCTTC. Translating gives CATSRDSGYGYTF.

This clonotype was picked up a small number of times. The chain combines TRBV11-2 with TRBJ2-1, with 7 bases matching TRBD2. This CDR3 is built from 14 residues. CDR1 and CDR2 (germline): SGHAT, FQNNGV. V trimming: 5 bases; J trimming: 7 bases; junction bases outside the gene matches: 8. This CDR3 is CASSPLHSGNEQFF. CDR3 DNA sequence: TGTGCCAGCAGCCCCCTTCATAGCGGGAATGAGCAGTTCTTC.

The genes are TRBV9 and TRBJ2-2, with D perhaps assigned TRBD1 or TRBD2 (6 bases each). Trimming took 0 bases from V and 4 from J, leaving 22 bases between them. This CDR3 has 19 residues. Germline V gives CDR1 SGDLS, CDR2 YYNGEE. This chain's CDR3 is CASSVVKRGGGQGTGELFF. CDR3 DNA: TGTGCCAGCAGCGTAGTTAAGAGGGGTGGGGGGCAGGGCACCGGGGAGCTGTTTTTT.

The genes are TRBV7-9 and TRBJ1-3; D is unclear. Germline V lookup: CDR1 SEHNR, CDR2 FQNEAQ (reference sequence). This CDR3 region has 17 residues. V was trimmed by 4 bases and J by 0 bases, leaving 16 bases between them. This chain's CDR3 is CASSSGHEGSSGNTIYF. The CDR3 nucleotides are TGTGCCAGCAGCTCGGGCCACGAAGGTAGCTCTGGAAACACCATATATTTT. The full variable domain, in which reference TRBV7-9 and TRBJ1-3 provide the parts outside the CDR3, is DTGVSQNPRHKITKRGQNVTFRCDPISEHNRLYWYRQTLGQGPEFLTYFQNEAQLEKSRLLSDRFSAERPKGSFSTLEIQRTEQGDSAMYLCASSSGHEGSSGNTIYFGEGSWLTVV.

The rearrangement links TRBV4-3 to TRBJ2-3; no clear D gene. Trimming took 2 bases from V and 1 from J, leaving 10 bases between them. CDR1 and CDR2 from the germline V gene are LGHNA and YSLEER. The CDR3 runs 15 residues. The CDR3 coding sequence is TGCGCCAGCAGCCAATTTAGCATCGGCACAGATACGCAGTATTTT. It encodes CASSQFSIGTDTQYF.

The rearrangement joins TRBV20-1 to TRBJ1-5; D is possibly TRBD1 (5 bases). Germline V lookup: CDR1 DFQATT, CDR2 SNEGSKA (reference sequence). V lost 1 base and J 5 bases, leaving 15 bases between the germline ends. The CDR3 has 15 amino acids. The CDR3 spells CSARVAGQLDQPQHF. CDR3 coding DNA: TGCAGTGCTAGAGTGGCGGGGCAGTTGGATCAGCCCCAGCATTTT.

This rearrangement joins TRBV28 to TRBJ2-7, with D tentatively TRBD2 (5 bases). The CDR3 is 12 residues long. V lost 8 bases and J lost 4, with 12 bases in between. Germline V CDR1 and CDR2: MDHEN, SYDVKM. The CDR3 region is CASRGDQYEQYF. The CDR3 DNA reads TGTGCCAGCCGGGGTGATCAATACGAGCAGTACTTC. The full variable domain, rest sourced from reference TRBV28 and TRBJ2-7, is DVKVTQSSRYLVKRTGEKVFLECVQDMDHENMFWYRQDPGLGLRLIYFSYDVKMKEKGDIPEGYSVSREKKERFSLILESASTNQTSMYLCASRGDQYEQYFGPGTRLTVT.

This rearrangement joins TRBV29-1 to TRBJ2-7; D tentatively reads TRBD1 or TRBD2 (5 bases each). The CDR3 is 16 amino acids. V was shortened by 5 bases and J by 3 bases, with 23 bases between the two germline ends. Germline CDR1 reads SQVTM; CDR2 reads ANQGSEA. DNA of the CDR3: TGCAGCGTTTTTCGTAGGGACGGGACCAGTCGCTACGAGCAGTACTTC. Its translation: CSVFRRDGTSRYEQYF.

This rearrangement joins TRBV7-9 to TRBJ2-1, with D possibly TRBD1 on 5 matching bases. The CDR3 totals 15 residues. Germline V gene sequence: CDR1 SEHNR, CDR2 FQNEAQ (reference sequence). V gave up 5 bases and J gave up 6 bases, with 17 bases separating them. This chain's CDR3 is CASSHPVQGSNEQFF. The DNA of the CDR3 is TGTGCCAGCAGCCACCCCGTCCAGGGAAGCAATGAGCAGTTCTTC.

The V call is TRBV5-4, the J call TRBJ2-2, with TRBD2 matching over 7 bases. The CDR3 is 15 amino acids. The V segment lost 4 bases and the J segment 3 bases; nucleotides outside the gene matches: 6. The germline V gene encodes CDR1 SGHNT and CDR2 YYREEE (reference sequence). The CDR3 coding sequence is TGTGCCAGCAGCCCCGGGGGGTCCGACACCGGGGAGCTGTTTTTT. Protein: CASSPGGSDTGELFF.

This clonotype was seen more than once but under ten times. This chain uses TRBV4-2 with TRBJ1-1; D possibly corresponds to TRBD1 (5 bases). Germline V gene lookup returns CDR1 LGHNA and CDR2 YNFKEQ. The CDR3 has 14 amino acids. Between the trimmed V and J ends, which lost 2 bases and 0 bases, there was a span of 7 bases. The CDR3 sequence: CASSQRGLNTEAFF. The CDR3 nucleotides are TGTGCCAGCAGCCAAAGGGGATTGAACACTGAAGCTTTCTTT.

This sequence joins TRBV5-8 and TRBJ2-7; a weak D match, TRBD2 (6 bases). V lost 4 bases to trimming and J lost 3 bases, with 17 bases between them. CDR1 is SGHTS, CDR2 YDEGEE, per germline. There are 15 residues in the CDR3. CDR3 nucleotide sequence: TGTGCCAGCAGCGCGGGATACAGTGGGGGCTACGAGCAGTACTTC. This codes for CASSAGYSGGYEQYF. The full variable domain, with the rest looked up from reference TRBV5-8 and TRBJ2-7, is EAGVTQSPTHLIKTRGQQATLRCSPISGHTSVYWYQQALGLGLQFLLWYDEGEERNRGNFPPRFSGRQFPNYSSELNVNALELEDSALYLCASSAGYSGGYEQYFGPGTRLTVT.

The chain is built from TRBV10-3 and TRBJ2-7, with D possibly TRBD2 on 6 matching bases. Trimming shortened V by 4 bases and J by 3 bases, and 10 bases separated the two germline ends. The CDR3 is 13 amino acids. The V gene's germline CDR1 is ENHRY and CDR2 SYGVKD. CDR3 in amino acids: CAISVGGLYEQYF. In DNA, the CDR3 is TGTGCCATCAGTGTCGGGGGACTCTACGAGCAGTACTTC.

J is TRBJ1-5 and V is TRBV21-1. TRBV21-1 is designated a pseudogene. There are 13 residues in the CDR3. Written as DNA, the CDR3 is TGTGCCAGCAGCACCCGAGGTGGTCAGCCCCAGCATTTT. Residues: CASSTRGGQPQHF.